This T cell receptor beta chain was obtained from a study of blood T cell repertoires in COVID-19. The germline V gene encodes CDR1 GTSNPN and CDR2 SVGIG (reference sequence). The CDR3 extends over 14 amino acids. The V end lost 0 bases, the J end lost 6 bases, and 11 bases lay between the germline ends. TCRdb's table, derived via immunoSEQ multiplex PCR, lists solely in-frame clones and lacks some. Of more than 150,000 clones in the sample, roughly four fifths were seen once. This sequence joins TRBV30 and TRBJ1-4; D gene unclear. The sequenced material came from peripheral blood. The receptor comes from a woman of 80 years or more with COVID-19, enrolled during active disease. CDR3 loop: CAWSVHGFDEKLFF. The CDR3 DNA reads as TGTGCCTGGAGTGTTCACGGGTTCGATGAAAAACTGTTTTTT.